This T cell receptor beta chain was recovered during a study of T cells in localized non-small cell lung cancer. Study-wide results and limits: Adjacent lung tissue had a median approximately 57 of the top 100 clones found in the tumor. Highest T cell clonality was seen in uninvolved adjacent lung, surpassing that measured in tumor. Analysis by sequencing included only one tumor region, so heterogeneity remains possible.

As regards this clone: Its antigen is undetermined.

TCRdb's copy holds only in-frame clones and misses some; the assay was immunoSEQ multiplex PCR. This sample has tens of thousands of clones, with about 80% found just once. This clonotype was obtained from a male donor aged 60 or over with stage III squamous cell lung carcinoma. This sample comprised peripheral blood, obtained before any cancer treatment.

CDR3 coding DNA: TGCAGCGCCGGGGGGACAGCCACCCAAGAGACCCAGTACTTC. Its protein product is CSAGGTATQETQYF. The chain couples TRBV29-1 to TRBJ2-5; the D gene could be TRBD1 or TRBD2 (7 bases each). V was cut by 7 bases and J by 1 base, with 16 bases left in between. Germline CDR1 reads SQVTM; CDR2 reads ANQGSEA. CDR3 length equals 14 residues.